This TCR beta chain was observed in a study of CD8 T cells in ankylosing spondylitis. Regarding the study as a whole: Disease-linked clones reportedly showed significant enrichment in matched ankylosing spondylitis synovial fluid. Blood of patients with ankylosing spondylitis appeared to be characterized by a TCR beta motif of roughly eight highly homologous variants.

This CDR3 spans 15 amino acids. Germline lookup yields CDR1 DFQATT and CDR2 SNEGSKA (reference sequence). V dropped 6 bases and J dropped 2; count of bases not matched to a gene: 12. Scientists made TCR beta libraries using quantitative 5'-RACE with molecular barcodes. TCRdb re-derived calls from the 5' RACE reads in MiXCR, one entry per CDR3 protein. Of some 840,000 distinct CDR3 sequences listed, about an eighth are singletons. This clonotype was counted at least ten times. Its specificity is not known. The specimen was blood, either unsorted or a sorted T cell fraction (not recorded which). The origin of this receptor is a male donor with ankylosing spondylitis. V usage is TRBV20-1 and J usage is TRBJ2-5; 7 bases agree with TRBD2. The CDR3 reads CSARRLPGGQETQYF. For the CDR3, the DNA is TGCAGTGCCCGGCGGTTGCCGGGGGGACAAGAGACCCAGTACTTC.